This T cell receptor (beta chain) was identified in a study of T cells in Graves' hyperthyroidism and ophthalmopathy. Study-wide context: Peripheral blood draws took place at initial diagnosis, ahead of any treatment.

Only one count was recorded for this clonotype. Its antigen is as yet unknown. Deletions cut 7 bases from V and 5 bases from J, with 17 bases between. The CDR3 contains 14 residues. The germline CDR1 and CDR2 sequences are LNHNV and YYDKDF (reference sequence). Hyperthyroidism, newly diagnosed and lasting under 2 months, affected patients aged 18 to 65. This blood was taken when hyperthyroidism was first diagnosed, before any ophthalmopathy symptoms existed. RNA transcripts were the template for amplifying TCR beta CDR3 regions. The TCR CDR3 was amplified in a first-round RT-PCR using the HTBI primer set. From the multiplex PCR reads, TCRdb called clonotypes with MiXCR, one entry per CDR3 protein. The table shows under 350,000 distinct CDR3 sequences, with less than 30% occurring only once. Notes on the study in general: The blood repertoire included most of the expanded thyroid clonotypes above 0.001.

This chain links TRBV15 with TRBJ2-5; possibly TRBD1 or TRBD2 for D (5 bases each). The sequencing sample was made of blood. This TCR was recovered from a man aged 40-50 years with Graves' hyperthyroidism that later progressed to Graves' ophthalmopathy. The CDR3, as DNA: TGTGCCACCACCACCGCTCTAGGGGAGGAGACCCAGTACTTC. It codes for CATTTALGEETQYF.